The TCR beta chain under discussion was sequenced for a study of T cell responses to AZD1222 COVID-19 vaccine. Study-wide results and limits: Seropositive at baseline were only a handful of AZD1222 recipients.

Assay: immunoSEQ multiplex PCR; the TCRdb copy retains only in-frame clones and omits some. This sample has 95,000 to 100,000 clones, with 70% to 90% found just once. Looked up from germline, CDR1 is MNHNS and CDR2 is SASEGT. The CDR3 totals 15 residues. On this clone itself: Its specificity is not known. Mismatch with germline at one junction end may stem from a read error.

The sample here was peripheral blood, taken on day 0 of AZD1222 vaccination. The receptor comes from an adult in good health. This chain uses TRBV6-1 with TRBJ1-2; TRBD1 matches 8 bases. The CDR3 nucleotides are TGTGCCAGCAATGAACAGGGGGGGGTCCTCTATGGCTACACCTTC. Translating it yields CASNEQGGVLYGYTF.